The clone carrying this TCR beta chain showed up just once. Its specificity is unknown. There are 12 residues in the CDR3. The germline gives CDR1 SNHLY, CDR2 FYNNEI. V lost 2 bases and J lost 9, with 8 bases in between. The protocol was immunoSEQ multiplex PCR, while the TCRdb copy is restricted to in-frame clones and leaves out a portion. Of 30,000 to 40,000 clones in the sample, 75% to 90% are singletons; the top ten hold roughly 15%. The sample originates from a study of regulatory and conventional T cells in RAG deficiency. Whole-study findings and limits: In Omenn syndrome, Treg and Tconv repertoires overlapped >90%. Treg unique TCR beta sequences were approximately 95-fold fewer in Omenn syndrome and CID/AS patients than controls.

These same records also appear under a second study, on regulatory T cells. That source reports: Amplification used 52 TRBV primers and 13 TRBJ primers.

The sequence was collected from a human donor in good health. Sample: CD8+ T cells sorted from blood. The chain is built from TRBV2 and TRBJ2-1; D is possibly TRBD2 (5 bases). CDR3 region: CASSEFGVEQFF. CDR3 DNA: TGTGCCAGCAGTGAATTCGGGGTTGAGCAGTTCTTC.